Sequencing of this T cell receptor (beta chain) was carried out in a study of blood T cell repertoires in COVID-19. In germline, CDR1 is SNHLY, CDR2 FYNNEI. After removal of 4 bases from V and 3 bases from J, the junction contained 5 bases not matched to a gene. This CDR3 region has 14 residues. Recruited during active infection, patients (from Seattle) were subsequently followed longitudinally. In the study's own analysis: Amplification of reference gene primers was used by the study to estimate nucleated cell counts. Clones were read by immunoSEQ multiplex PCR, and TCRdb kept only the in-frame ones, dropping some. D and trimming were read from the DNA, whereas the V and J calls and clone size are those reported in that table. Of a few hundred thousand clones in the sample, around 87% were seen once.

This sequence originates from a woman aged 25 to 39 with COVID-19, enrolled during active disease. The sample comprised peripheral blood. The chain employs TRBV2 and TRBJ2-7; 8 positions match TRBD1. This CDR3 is CASSVGTGFYEQYF. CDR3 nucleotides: TGTGCCAGCAGTGTTGGGACAGGCTTCTACGAGCAGTACTTC. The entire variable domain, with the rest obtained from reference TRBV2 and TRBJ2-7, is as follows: EPEVTQTPSHQVTQMGQEVILRCVPISNHLYFYWYRQILGQKVEFLVSFYNNEISEKSEIFDDQFSVERPDGSNFTLKIRSTKLEDSAMYFCASSVGTGFYEQYFGPGTRLTVT.